This T cell receptor (beta chain) stems from a study of breast tumors, draining lymph nodes, adjacent tissues. General study results and limits: Tumor repertoires ranked between lymph nodes and nontumor tissue in diversity, with V and J gene preferences. Findings are consistent with lymph node origin and intratumoral expansion of most tumor T cells.

TCRdb redid the calling of the multiplex PCR reads with MiXCR, one entry per CDR3 protein. Here the sample spans 200,000 to 250,000 distinct CDR3 sequences, under 40% being singletons. Samples came from axillary lymph nodes draining the breast cancer. The CDR3 sequence is 13 residues long. Germline CDR1 SGHTA, CDR2 FQGNSA. In its sample, this clonotype was seen a few times. No antigen is known for it. This could be a read error, since a much larger clone is one nucleotide away. The receptor was isolated from a female donor with breast cancer. Some clones in this sample may be carry-over from other donors' samples. Sequenced sample: axillary lymph node tissue. The chain is built from TRBV7-2 and TRBJ1-2; TRBD1 aligns across 8 bases. CDR3 protein: CAGSLGGQVAYTF. CDR3 nucleotide sequence: TGTGCCGGCAGCTTAGGGGGACAGGTCGCCTACACCTTC.